This is a list of T cell receptor beta chains from one sample in a study of cytomegalovirus exposure and HLA in healthy donors. The protocol was immunoSEQ multiplex PCR, while the TCRdb copy is restricted to in-frame clones and leaves out a portion. In the table there are approximately 160,000 clones, over 65% of which are singletons. Material for sequencing was PBMCs. Every receptor here comes from a woman aged 40-49 years in good health and CMV-seropositive. Both conserved end residues are part of each CDR3. Each record gives: J gene, clone size, V gene, D gene, CDR3 protein, CDR3 DNA. A D gene is named only where the DNA matches it firmly. Only some rows state a clone size, as once, few, many or a class for expanded clones.

TRBJ2-3 | . | TRBV27 | . | CASSRDFASTDTQYF | TGTGCCAGCAGCCGGGACTTCGCAAGCACAGATACGCAGTATTTT
TRBJ2-1 | . | TRBV5-1 | TRBD1 | CASSPGTGFGEQFF | TGCGCCAGCAGCCCCGGGACAGGGTTCGGTGAGCAGTTCTTC
TRBJ2-5 | . | TRBV29-1 | TRBD2 | CSVVRAGGQETQYF | TGCAGCGTTGTTCGGGCGGGAGGGCAAGAGACCCAGTACTTC
TRBJ2-7 | . | TRBV4-1 | TRBD2 | CASSQDPRGLMKSEQYF | TGCGCCAGCAGCCAAGATCCCCGGGGACTAATGAAGAGCGAGCAGTACTTC
TRBJ1-2 | once | TRBV29-1 | TRBD1 | CSADRGGGYTF | TGCAGCGCCGACAGGGGTGGAGGCTACACCTTC
TRBJ1-1 | . | TRBV2 | TRBD1 | CASNDGQGATEAFF | TGTGCCAGCAACGACGGACAGGGGGCCACTGAAGCTTTCTTT
TRBJ1-4 | once | TRBV25-1 | . | CASSESVVHNEKLFF | TGTGCCAGCAGTGAGTCAGTCGTCCATAATGAAAAACTGTTTTTT
TRBJ1-1 | . | TRBV23-1 | . | CAERGWRTEAFF | TGCGCAGAAAGGGGGTGGCGCACTGAAGCTTTCTTT
TRBJ2-1 | few | TRBV5-1 | TRBD2 | CASSPGTSWSSYNEQFF | TGCGCCAGCAGCCCCGGGACTAGCTGGAGCTCCTACAATGAGCAGTTCTTC
TRBJ1-2 | . | TRBV2 | . | CAGGAQAGGYTF | TGTGCCGGGGGGGCCCAGGCGGGTGGCTACACCTTC
TRBJ1-2 | few | TRBV28 | TRBD1 | CASNDAGTGFYGYTF | TGTGCCAGTAACGACGCCGGGACAGGTTTCTATGGCTACACCTTC
TRBJ1-2 | . | TRBV15 | TRBD1 | CATSRDSTGDGYTF | TGTGCCACCAGCAGAGACTCAACAGGGGATGGCTACACCTTC
TRBJ2-2 | . | TRBV19 | . | CASSFIGELFF | TGTGCCAGTAGTTTTATAGGGGAGCTGTTTTTT
TRBJ2-7 | . | TRBV7-2 | . | CASSWTLASEQYF | TGTGCCAGCAGCTGGACTCTAGCCTCCGAGCAGTACTTC
TRBJ1-2 | . | TRBV6-5 | . | CASSYSPDGYGYPF | TGTGCCAGCAGTTACTCTCCCGACGGGTATGGCTACCCCTTC
TRBJ2-2 | . | TRBV28 | TRBD1 | CASRGGTGFISGELFF | TGTGCCAGCAGGGGCGGGACAGGGTTCATTTCCGGGGAGCTGTTTTTT
TRBJ2-7 | . | TRBV2 | TRBD1 | CASVQGAGYEQYF | TGTGCCAGCGTACAGGGGGCAGGCTACGAGCAGTACTTC
TRBJ2-1 | few | TRBV28 | . | CASSLRSGGFDNEQFF | TGTGCCAGCAGTTTACGCTCTGGGGGGTTTGACAATGAGCAGTTCTTC
TRBJ2-5 | . | TRBV4-2 | TRBD2 | CASSPSAGRQETQYF | TGTGCCAGCAGCCCCTCAGCGGGGAGACAAGAGACCCAGTACTTC
TRBJ2-7 | . | TRBV13 | TRBD2 | CASSSTSGNTYEQYF | TGTGCCAGCAGCTCGACTAGCGGGAACACCTACGAGCAGTACTTC
TRBJ1-5 | . | TRBV4-1 | TRBD1 | CASSPGQGAVLSNQPQHF | TGCGCCAGCAGCCCCGGACAGGGGGCCGTTCTAAGCAATCAGCCCCAGCATTTT
TRBJ2-2 | few | TRBV27 | TRBD1 | CASKTGTVPGELFF | TGTGCCAGCAAAACCGGGACAGTACCCGGGGAGCTGTTTTTT
TRBJ1-5 | . | TRBV6-6 | . | CASSNLGPQNF | TGTGCCAGCAGTAACCTTGGGCCCCAGAATTTT
TRBJ2-5 | few | TRBV7-3 | . | CASSGPQETQYF | TGTGCCAGCAGCGGGCCTCAAGAGACCCAGTACTTC
TRBJ2-7 | . | TRBV4-2 | . | CASSQDLEGIPYEQYF | TGTGCCAGCAGCCAAGATCTAGAGGGTATACCCTACGAGCAGTACTTC
TRBJ2-2 | . | TRBV5-6 | TRBD1 | CASSLAGQGRRELFF | TGTGCCAGCAGCTTGGCGGGACAGGGACGAAGGGAGCTGTTTTTT
TRBJ2-7 | . | TRBV7-2 | TRBD2 | CASSSPGLVQAYEQYF | TGTGCCAGCAGCTCGCCGGGACTAGTCCAGGCCTACGAGCAGTACTTC
TRBJ2-7 | . | TRBV5-1 | . | CASSPSELAHYEQYF | TGCGCCAGCAGTCCAAGTGAATTGGCCCATTACGAGCAGTACTTC
TRBJ1-1 | . | TRBV2 | . | CASSLTDTQRGAFF | TGTGCCAGCAGTCTAACGGACACCCAAAGGGGGGCTTTCTTT
TRBJ2-7 | few | TRBV6-1 | TRBD1 | CASSEVARGTYEQYF | TGTGCCAGCAGTGAAGTCGCCAGGGGGACCTACGAGCAGTACTTC
TRBJ2-7 | . | TRBV28 | . | CASSLPSATYEQYF | TGTGCCAGCAGTTTACCTAGCGCCACCTACGAGCAGTACTTC
TRBJ1-2 | . | TRBV6-1 | TRBD1 | CASSEGGTGGLGYTF | TGTGCCAGCAGTGAAGGAGGGACAGGGGGTCTTGGCTACACCTTC
TRBJ2-2 | . | TRBV7-7 | . | CASSLRQDTGELFF | TGTGCTAGCAGCTTAAGACAGGACACCGGGGAGCTGTTTTTT
TRBJ1-5 | . | TRBV2 | TRBD1 | CASRGQVSNQPQHF | TGTGCCAGCAGGGGACAGGTTAGCAATCAGCCCCAGCATTTT
TRBJ2-6 | few | TRBV5-5 | . | CASSSGYSGANVLTF | TGTGCCAGCAGTTCGGGGTACTCTGGGGCCAACGTCCTGACTTTC
TRBJ1-2 | . | TRBV28 | TRBD1 | CASSLQGAMGWRGYTF | TGTGCCAGCAGCCTACAGGGGGCCATGGGATGGCGTGGCTACACCTTC
TRBJ2-7 | few | TRBV4-3 | . | CASSQDLHRSEQYF | TGCGCCAGCAGCCAAGACCTCCACAGGTCCGAGCAGTACTTC
TRBJ1-5 | . | TRBV28 | . | CASSQGNSNQPQHF | TGTGCCAGCAGCCAGGGAAATAGCAATCAGCCCCAGCATTTT
TRBJ2-5 | . | TRBV15 | TRBD1 | CATSRGQGALTETQYF | TGTGCCACCAGCAGAGGTCAGGGGGCACTTACAGAGACCCAGTACTTC
TRBJ2-7 | few | TRBV7-8 | TRBD1 | CASSPSGTGGSYEQYF | TGTGCCAGCAGCCCTTCCGGGACAGGTGGATCCTACGAGCAGTACTTC
TRBJ1-4 | . | TRBV4-3 | TRBD1 | CASSQGQGSEKLFF | TGCGCCAGCAGCCAAGGACAGGGATCTGAAAAACTGTTTTTT
TRBJ2-3 | . | TRBV7-9 | TRBD2 | CASSPTSGSDTQYF | TGTGCCAGCAGCCCGACTAGCGGGAGCGATACGCAGTATTTT
TRBJ2-7 | . | TRBV12-5 | . | CASGFGAGLYEQYF | TGTGCTAGTGGTTTTGGGGCAGGGTTATACGAGCAGTACTTC
TRBJ2-1 | . | TRBV21-1 | . | CASSMAGGASNEQFF | TGTGCCAGCAGCATGGCGGGGGGGGCCTCCAATGAGCAGTTCTTC
TRBJ2-7 | . | TRBV19 | TRBD1 | CASSRPGQGKYEQYF | TGTGCCAGTAGTCGCCCTGGACAGGGGAAGTACGAGCAGTACTTC
TRBJ2-2 | . | TRBV6-4 | TRBD1 | CASSPDRVTGELFF | TGTGCCAGCAGCCCCGACAGGGTCACCGGGGAGCTGTTTTTT